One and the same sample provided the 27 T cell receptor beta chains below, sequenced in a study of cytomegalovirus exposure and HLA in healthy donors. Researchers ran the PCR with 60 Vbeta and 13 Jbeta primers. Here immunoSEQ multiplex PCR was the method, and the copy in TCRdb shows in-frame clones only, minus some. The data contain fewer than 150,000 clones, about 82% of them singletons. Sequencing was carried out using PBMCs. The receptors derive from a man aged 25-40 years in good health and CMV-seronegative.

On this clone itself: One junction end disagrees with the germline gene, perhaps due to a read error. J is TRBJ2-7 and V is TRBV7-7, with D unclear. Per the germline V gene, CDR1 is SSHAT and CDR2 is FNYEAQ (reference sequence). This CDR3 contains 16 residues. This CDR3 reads CASSLKAYGSSYEQYF. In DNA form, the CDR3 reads TGTGCTAGCAGCTTAAAAGCGTATGGCAGCTCCTACGAGCAGTACTTC.

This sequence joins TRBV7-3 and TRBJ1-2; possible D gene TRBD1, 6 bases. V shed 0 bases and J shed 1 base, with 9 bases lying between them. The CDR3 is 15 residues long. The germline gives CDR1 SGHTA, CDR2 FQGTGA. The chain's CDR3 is CASSLTGGSNYGYTF. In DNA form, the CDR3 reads TGTGCCAGCAGCTTAACTGGGGGCAGTAACTATGGCTACACCTTC.

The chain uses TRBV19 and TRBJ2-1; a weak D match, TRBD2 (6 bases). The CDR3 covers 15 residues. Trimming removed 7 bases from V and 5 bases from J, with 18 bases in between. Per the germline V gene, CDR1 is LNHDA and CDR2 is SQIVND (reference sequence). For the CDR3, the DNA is TGTGCCAGTACCCATCCGGGACTCCGACACAATGAGCAGTTCTTC. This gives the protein CASTHPGLRHNEQFF.

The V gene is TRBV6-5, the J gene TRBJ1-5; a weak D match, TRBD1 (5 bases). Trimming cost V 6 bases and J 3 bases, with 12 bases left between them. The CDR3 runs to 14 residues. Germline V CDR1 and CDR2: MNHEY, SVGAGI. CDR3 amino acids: CASSHGQNNQPQHF. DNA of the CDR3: TGTGCCAGCAGCCATGGACAAAACAATCAGCCCCAGCATTTT.

CDR3 protein: CASSIERSGGAYNSPLHF. The DNA for the CDR3 is TGTGCCAGTAGTATAGAACGGTCTGGGGGCGCCTATAATTCACCCCTCCACTTT. V usage is TRBV19 and J usage is TRBJ1-6; possibly TRBD1 for D (6 bases). The CDR3 has 18 residues. Trimming took off 0 bases at V and 2 bases at J, with 14 bases between the two ends. Germline CDR1 reads LNHDA; CDR2 reads SQIVND (reference sequence).

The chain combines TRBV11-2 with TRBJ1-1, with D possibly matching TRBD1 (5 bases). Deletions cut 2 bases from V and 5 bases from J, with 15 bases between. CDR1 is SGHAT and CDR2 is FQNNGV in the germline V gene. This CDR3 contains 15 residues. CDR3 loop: CASSLLRGLGTEAFF. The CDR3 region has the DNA TGTGCCAGCAGCTTATTGCGGGGGTTGGGGACTGAAGCTTTCTTT.

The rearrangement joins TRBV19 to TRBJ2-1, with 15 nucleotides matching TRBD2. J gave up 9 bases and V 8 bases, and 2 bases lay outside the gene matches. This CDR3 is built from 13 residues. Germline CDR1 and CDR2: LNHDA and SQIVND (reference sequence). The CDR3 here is CASGTSGRREQFF. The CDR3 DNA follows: TGTGCCAGTGGGACTAGCGGGAGGCGTGAGCAGTTCTTC.

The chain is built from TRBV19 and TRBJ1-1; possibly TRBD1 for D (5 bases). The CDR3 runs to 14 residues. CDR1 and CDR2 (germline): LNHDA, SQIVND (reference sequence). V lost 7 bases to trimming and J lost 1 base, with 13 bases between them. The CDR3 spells CASTPGRGNTEAFF. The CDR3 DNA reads TGTGCCAGTACCCCGGGGCGGGGGAACACTGAAGCTTTCTTT.

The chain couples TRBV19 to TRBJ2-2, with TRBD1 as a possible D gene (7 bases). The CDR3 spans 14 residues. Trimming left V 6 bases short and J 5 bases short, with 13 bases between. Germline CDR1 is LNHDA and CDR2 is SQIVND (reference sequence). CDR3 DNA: TGTGCCAGTAGCCTACAGGGGAGGACCGGGGAGCTGTTTTTT. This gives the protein CASSLQGRTGELFF.

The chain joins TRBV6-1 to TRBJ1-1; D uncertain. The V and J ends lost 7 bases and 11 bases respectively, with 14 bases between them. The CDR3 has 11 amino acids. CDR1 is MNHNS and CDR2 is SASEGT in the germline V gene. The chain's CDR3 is CASMGDMHAFF. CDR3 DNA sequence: TGTGCCAGCATGGGAGACATGCACGCTTTCTTT.

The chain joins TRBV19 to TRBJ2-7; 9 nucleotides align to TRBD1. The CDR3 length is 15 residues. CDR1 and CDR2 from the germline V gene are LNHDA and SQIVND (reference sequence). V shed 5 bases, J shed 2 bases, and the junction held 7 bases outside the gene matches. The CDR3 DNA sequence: TGTGCCAGTAGTGGGCGGACAGGGGTAACCTACGAGCAGTACTTC. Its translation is CASSGRTGVTYEQYF.

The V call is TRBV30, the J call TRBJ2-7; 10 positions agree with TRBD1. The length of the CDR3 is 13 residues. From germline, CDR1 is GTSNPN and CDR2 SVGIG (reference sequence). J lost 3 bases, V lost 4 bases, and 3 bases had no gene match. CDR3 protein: CAWKGTGVYEQYF. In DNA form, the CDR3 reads TGTGCCTGGAAGGGGACAGGGGTCTACGAGCAGTACTTC. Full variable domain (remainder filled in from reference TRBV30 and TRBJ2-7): SQTIHQWPATLVQPVGSPLSLECTVEGTSNPNLYWYRQAAGRGLQLLFYSVGIGQISSEVPQNLSASRPQDRQFILSSKKLLLSDSGFYLCAWKGTGVYEQYFGPGTRLTVT.

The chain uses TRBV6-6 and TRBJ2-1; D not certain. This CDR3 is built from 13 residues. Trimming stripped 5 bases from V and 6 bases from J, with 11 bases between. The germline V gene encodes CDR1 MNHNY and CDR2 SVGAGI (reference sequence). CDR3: CASSRLDFNEQFF. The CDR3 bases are TGTGCCAGCAGTCGCCTCGACTTCAATGAGCAGTTCTTC.

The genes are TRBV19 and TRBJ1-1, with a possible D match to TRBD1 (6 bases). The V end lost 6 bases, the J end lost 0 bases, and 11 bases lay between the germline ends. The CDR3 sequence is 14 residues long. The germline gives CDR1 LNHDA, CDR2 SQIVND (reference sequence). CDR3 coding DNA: TGTGCCAGTAGGGCAGGGGCCATGAACACTGAAGCTTTCTTT. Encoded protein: CASRAGAMNTEAFF.

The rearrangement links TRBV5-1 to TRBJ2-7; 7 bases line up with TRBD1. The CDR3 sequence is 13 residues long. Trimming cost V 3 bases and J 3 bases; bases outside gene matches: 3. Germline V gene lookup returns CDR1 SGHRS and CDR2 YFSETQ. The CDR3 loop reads CASSWDSFYEQYF. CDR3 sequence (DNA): TGCGCCAGCAGCTGGGACAGCTTCTACGAGCAGTACTTC.

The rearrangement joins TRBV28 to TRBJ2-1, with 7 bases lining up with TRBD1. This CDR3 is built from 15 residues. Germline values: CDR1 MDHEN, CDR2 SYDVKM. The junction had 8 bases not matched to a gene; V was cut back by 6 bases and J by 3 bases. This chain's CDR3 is CASSLDRAVYNEQFF. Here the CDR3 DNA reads TGTGCCAGCAGCCTCGACAGGGCCGTCTACAATGAGCAGTTCTTC.

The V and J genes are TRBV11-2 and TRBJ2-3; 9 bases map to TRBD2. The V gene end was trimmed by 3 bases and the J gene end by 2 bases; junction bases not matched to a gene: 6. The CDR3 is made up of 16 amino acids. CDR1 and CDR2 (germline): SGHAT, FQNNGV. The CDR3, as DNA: TGTGCCAGCAGCTTGTTAGCGGGGGCCTACACAGATACGCAGTATTTT. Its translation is CASSLLAGAYTDTQYF.

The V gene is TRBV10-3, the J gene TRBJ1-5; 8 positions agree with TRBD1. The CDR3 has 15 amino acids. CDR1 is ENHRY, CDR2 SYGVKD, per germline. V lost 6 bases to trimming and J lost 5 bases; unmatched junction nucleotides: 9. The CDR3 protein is CAIRAGQGGDQPQHF. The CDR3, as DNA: TGTGCCATCAGGGCAGGACAGGGAGGGGATCAGCCCCAGCATTTT.

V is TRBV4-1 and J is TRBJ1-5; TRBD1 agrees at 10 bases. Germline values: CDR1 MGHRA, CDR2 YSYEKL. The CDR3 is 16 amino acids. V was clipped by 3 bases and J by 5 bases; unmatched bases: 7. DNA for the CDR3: TGCGCCAGCAGCCACCGCCGGGACAGGGGCGATCAGCCCCAGCATTTT. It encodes CASSHRRDRGDQPQHF.

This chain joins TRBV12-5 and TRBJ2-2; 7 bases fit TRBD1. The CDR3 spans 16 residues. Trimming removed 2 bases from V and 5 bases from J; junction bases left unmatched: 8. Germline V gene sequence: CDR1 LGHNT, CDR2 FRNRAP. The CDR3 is CASGLTTTGWTGELFF. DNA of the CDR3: TGTGCTAGTGGTTTGACGACGACAGGGTGGACCGGGGAGCTGTTTTTT.

The CDR3 DNA reads as TGCGCCAGCAGCTTGGAGGGGGCCTATGAGCAGTTCTTC. Its translation is CASSLEGAYEQFF. The genes are TRBV5-1 and TRBJ2-1; 7 bases align to TRBD1. CDR1 is SGHRS, CDR2 YFSETQ, per germline. The junction had 2 bases not matched to a gene; V was cut back by 0 bases and J by 8 bases. The length of the CDR3 is 13 residues.

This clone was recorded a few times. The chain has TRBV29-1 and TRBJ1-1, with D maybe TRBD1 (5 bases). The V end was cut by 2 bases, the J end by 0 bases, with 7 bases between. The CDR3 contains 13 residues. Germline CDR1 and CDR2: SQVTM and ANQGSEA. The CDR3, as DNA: TGCAGCGTTGAACAGGGAATGAACACTGAAGCTTTCTTT. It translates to CSVEQGMNTEAFF.

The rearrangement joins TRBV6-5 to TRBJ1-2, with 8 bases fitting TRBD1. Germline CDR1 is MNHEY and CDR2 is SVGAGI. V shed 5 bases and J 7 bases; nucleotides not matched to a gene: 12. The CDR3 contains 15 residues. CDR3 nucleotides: TGTGCCAGCAGTCACGGAGGCGACAGGGGTTTTGGCTACACCTTC. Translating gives CASSHGGDRGFGYTF.

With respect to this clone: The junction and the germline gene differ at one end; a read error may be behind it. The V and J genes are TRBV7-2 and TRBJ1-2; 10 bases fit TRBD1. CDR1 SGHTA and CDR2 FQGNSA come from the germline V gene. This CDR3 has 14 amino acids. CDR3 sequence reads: CASSPDRGPYGYPF. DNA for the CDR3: TGTGCCAGCAGCCCAGACAGGGGGCCCTATGGCTACCCCTTC.

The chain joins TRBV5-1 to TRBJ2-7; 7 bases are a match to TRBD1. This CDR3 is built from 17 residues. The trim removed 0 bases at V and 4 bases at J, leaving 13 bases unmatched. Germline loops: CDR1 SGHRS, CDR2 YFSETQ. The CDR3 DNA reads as TGCGCCAGCAGCTTGGGGTGGGGAGACAGGGTAATGTACGAGCAGTACTTC. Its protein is CASSLGWGDRVMYEQYF.

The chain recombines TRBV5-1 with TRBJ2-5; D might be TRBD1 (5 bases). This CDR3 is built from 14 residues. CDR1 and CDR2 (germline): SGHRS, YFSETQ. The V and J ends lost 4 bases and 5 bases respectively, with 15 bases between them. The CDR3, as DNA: TGCGCCAGCAGCCCTGGGTTGGGGCTGGAGACCCAGTACTTC. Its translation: CASSPGLGLETQYF.

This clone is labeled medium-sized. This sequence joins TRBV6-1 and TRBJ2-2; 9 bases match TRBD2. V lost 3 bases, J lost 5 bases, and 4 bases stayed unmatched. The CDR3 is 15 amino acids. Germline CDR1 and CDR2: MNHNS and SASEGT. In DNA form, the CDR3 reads TGTGCCAGCAGTGAGGCTAGCGGGGCTACCGGGGAGCTGTTTTTT. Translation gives CASSEASGATGELFF.